This is a list of T cell receptor beta chains from one sample in a study of CD8 T cells in ankylosing spondylitis. Each CDR3 protein is one row after TCRdb ran MiXCR on the 5' RACE reads. This sample has 450,000 to 550,000 distinct CDR3 sequences, with about 5% found just once. What was sequenced was blood, either unsorted or a sorted T cell fraction (not recorded which). Source of these receptors: a male donor with ankylosing spondylitis. The CDR3 runs from the conserved cysteine through the conserved F or W. Each record gives: clone size, J gene, V gene, D gene, CDR3 protein, CDR3 DNA. The D gene is left open where the match is weak. Size is omitted from some rows. Given values are once, few, many or a class for expanded clones.

many TRBJ1-5 TRBV5-1 . CASAGDSNQPQHF TGCGCCAGTGCAGGGGATAGCAATCAGCCCCAGCATTTT
. TRBJ1-5 TRBV29-1 TRBD1 CSVGQGVNQPQHF TGCAGCGTTGGACAGGGGGTTAACCAGCCCCAGCATTTT
many TRBJ2-1 TRBV28 . CAVVGFGLDNEQFF TGTGCCGTCGTGGGATTCGGGCTTGACAATGAGCAGTTCTTC
many TRBJ2-7 TRBV27 TRBD2 CASSRLGGGSYEQYF TGTGCCAGCAGTCGATTGGGCGGGGGATCCTACGAGCAGTACTTC
few TRBJ2-1 TRBV4-1 . CASRPRGRRKEDEQFF TGCGCCAGCAGACCCCGGGGCAGAAGAAAGGAGGATGAGCAGTTCTTC
many TRBJ2-1 TRBV20-1 TRBD2 CSASSGPASGSYNEQFF TGCAGTGCTAGCTCTGGCCCTGCTAGCGGGAGTTACAATGAGCAGTTCTTC
. TRBJ2-3 TRBV11-1 . CASSFGTDYTQYF TGTGCCAGCAGCTTCGGGACTGACTATACGCAGTATTTT
many TRBJ2-5 TRBV24-1 . CATSDRTWETQYF TGTGCCACCAGTGATAGAACGTGGGAGACCCAGTACTTC
many TRBJ1-5 TRBV7-9 TRBD1 CASSLGSGTVVQPQHF TGTGCCAGCAGCCTGGGATCAGGGACAGTGGTCCAGCCCCAGCATTTT
many TRBJ2-1 TRBV6-2/TRBV6-3 TRBD2 CASSTSSGVDNEQFF TGTGCCAGCAGCACCTCCAGCGGGGTGGACAATGAGCAGTTCTTC
many TRBJ1-2 TRBV4-2 . CASSHGSAPLQTLIYGYTF TGTGCCAGCAGCCACGGATCGGCCCCTCTACAGACCTTAATTTATGGCTACACCTTC
few TRBJ2-7 TRBV7-2 TRBD1 CASSRDSIYEQYF TGTGCCAGCAGCCGGGACAGTATCTACGAGCAGTACTTC
many TRBJ2-1 TRBV5-1 TRBD2 CASSFWSSGSLAYNEQFF TGCGCCAGCAGCTTTTGGTCTAGCGGGAGTCTTGCCTACAATGAGCAGTTCTTC
many TRBJ1-3 TRBV20-1 . CSAAGTGNTIYF TGCAGTGCTGCGGGGACTGGAAACACCATATATTTT
many TRBJ2-1 TRBV6-8 TRBD2 CASSYVRLADYNEQFF TGTGCCAGCAGTTACGTCCGGCTAGCGGACTACAATGAGCAGTTCTTC
. TRBJ1-5 TRBV28 . CASSSTTGFGQPQHF TGTGCCAGCAGTTCCACGACCGGGTTTGGCCAGCCCCAGCATTTT
few TRBJ2-1 TRBV5-1 TRBD1 CASSPGTAFNEQFF TGCGCCAGCAGTCCCGGGACAGCTTTCAATGAGCAGTTCTTC
many TRBJ2-7 TRBV9 TRBD2 CASSVSSGGAHEQYF TGTGCCAGCAGCGTAAGTAGCGGGGGGGCCCACGAGCAGTACTTC
many TRBJ1-2 TRBV27 . CASRKAETGIYGYTF TGTGCCAGCAGGAAAGCCGAAACAGGGATCTATGGCTACACCTTC
many TRBJ1-3 TRBV28 . CASRVAARNTIYF TGTGCCAGCAGAGTGGCAGCTCGAAACACCATATATTTT
few TRBJ1-5 TRBV20-1 . CSGTRVASSNQPQHF TGCAGCGGTACGAGGGTGGCCAGTAGCAATCAGCCCCAGCATTTT
. TRBJ2-5 TRBV7-3 TRBD2 CASSHKRGTTQYF TGTGCCAGCAGCCATAAGCGGGGTACGACCCAGTACTTC
few TRBJ2-1 TRBV6-1 TRBD2 CASSPTSASSYNEQFF TGTGCCAGCAGCCCTACTAGCGCCAGCTCCTACAATGAGCAGTTCTTC
many TRBJ2-5 TRBV4-3 TRBD2 CASSQDLLAGEETQYF TGCGCCAGCAGCCAAGATCTTCTAGCGGGAGAAGAGACCCAGTACTTC
. TRBJ2-5 TRBV28 TRBD2 CASRLAGVIRETQYF TGTGCCAGCAGACTAGCGGGGGTAATTCGAGAGACCCAGTACTTC
many TRBJ1-5 TRBV5-5 TRBD1 CASSLEDRAWEPQHF TGTGCCAGCAGCTTGGAAGACAGGGCCTGGGAGCCCCAGCATTTT
many TRBJ1-2 TRBV20-1 . CSASRGYYGYTF TGCAGTGCCTCGAGGGGGTACTATGGCTACACCTTC
many TRBJ2-1 TRBV5-1 TRBD2 CASSLGTSGLSYNEQFF TGCGCCAGCAGCTTGGGGACTAGCGGACTATCCTACAATGAGCAGTTCTTC
few TRBJ1-5 TRBV4-3 . CASSQGLGTINQPQHF TGCGCCAGCAGCCAAGGGCTCGGGACAATTAATCAGCCCCAGCATTTT
many TRBJ1-1 TRBV20-1 . CSALRGSEDEAFF TGCAGCGCTCTAAGGGGATCGGAAGATGAAGCTTTCTTT
. TRBJ2-5 TRBV5-1 . CASSLSGGGFQETQYF TGCGCCAGCAGCTTGTCTGGCGGGGGCTTCCAAGAGACCCAGTACTTC
many TRBJ2-2 TRBV20-1 TRBD2 CSARMAGALNTGELFF TGCAGTGCTAGGATGGCGGGAGCATTGAACACCGGGGAGCTGTTTTTT
few TRBJ2-6 TRBV3-1 TRBD1 CASTGTDSGANVLTF TGTGCCAGCACCGGGACAGACTCTGGGGCCAACGTCCTGACTTTC
many TRBJ2-3 TRBV5-1 . CASSILTSTDTQYF TGCGCCAGCAGCATCCTGACAAGCACAGATACGCAGTATTTT
many TRBJ2-6 TRBV12-3/TRBV12-4 . CASTSLGSWANVLTF TGTGCCAGCACTTCCTTAGGTAGCTGGGCCAACGTCCTGACTTTC
many TRBJ1-1 TRBV5-5 TRBD1 CASVHRRTGVVSGTEAFF TGTGCCAGCGTTCACCGCCGTACAGGGGTAGTATCAGGAACTGAAGCTTTCTTT
many TRBJ2-5 TRBV29-1 . CSAGGHSQETQYF TGCAGCGCCGGGGGACATTCCCAAGAGACCCAGTACTTC
many TRBJ2-1 TRBV10-3 TRBD1 CAISEWDSNNEQFF TGTGCCATCAGTGAGTGGGACAGCAACAATGAGCAGTTCTTC
many TRBJ1-3 TRBV4-3 TRBD1 CASSQEGRPGGSGNTIYF TGCGCCAGCAGCCAAGAGGGGAGACCAGGGGGCTCTGGAAACACCATATATTTT
many TRBJ1-6 TRBV10-2 . CASSTGTANSPLHF TGCGCCAGCAGTACCGGGACCGCGAATTCACCCCTCCACTTT
few TRBJ2-1 TRBV20-1 . CSARDLEGQINEQFF TGCAGTGCTAGAGATTTGGAGGGCCAAATCAATGAGCAGTTCTTC
many TRBJ2-7 TRBV15 TRBD2 CATSRDPSGGEQYF TGTGCCACCAGCAGAGATCCGTCGGGGGGCGAGCAGTACTTC
many TRBJ2-1 TRBV7-8 TRBD2 CASSPGVAGDYNEQFF TGTGCCAGCAGCCCCGGGGTAGCGGGGGACTACAATGAGCAGTTCTTC
few TRBJ2-1 TRBV5-6 . CASSLRWGGGRGVPNEQFF TGTGCCAGCAGCCTTCGGTGGGGGGGCGGCAGGGGAGTCCCGAATGAGCAGTTCTTC
many TRBJ1-2 TRBV9 . CASSASYGYTF TGTGCCAGCAGCGCCAGCTATGGCTACACCTTC
many TRBJ2-1 TRBV5-1 TRBD2 CASSLAGEDNEQFF TGCGCCAGCAGCTTAGCGGGGGAGGACAATGAGCAGTTCTTC
few TRBJ2-7 TRBV15 TRBD2 CATGPAGVSNYEQYF TGTGCCACCGGACCGGCGGGGGTATCGAACTACGAGCAGTACTTC
many TRBJ2-7 TRBV7-9 TRBD2 CAIMGGRSYEQYF TGTGCCATCATGGGCGGGAGGTCCTACGAGCAGTACTTC
many TRBJ1-3 TRBV28 . CASSYGGNTIYF TGTGCCAGCAGTTATGGTGGAAACACCATATATTTT
many TRBJ2-7 TRBV13 TRBD2 CASSLGGGSSYEQYF TGTGCCAGCAGCTTAGGGGGGGGGAGCTCCTACGAGCAGTACTTC
. TRBJ2-1 TRBV11-2 . CASSLSHGGAYNEQFF TGTGCCAGCAGCTTAAGTCATGGCGGTGCCTACAATGAGCAGTTCTTC
few TRBJ2-2 TRBV20-1 . CSGVRGRGTGELFF TGCAGCGGGGTCAGGGGAAGAGGCACCGGGGAGCTGTTTTTT
. TRBJ1-3 TRBV11-2 . CASSAIRGGNTIYF TGTGCCAGCAGCGCTATAAGGGGTGGAAACACCATATATTTT
many TRBJ2-1 TRBV20-1 . CSAKDQRNYNEQFF TGCAGTGCAAAGGACCAAAGGAACTACAATGAGCAGTTCTTC
many TRBJ2-3 TRBV20-1 . CSAGDPVTQYF TGCAGTGCTGGGGATCCTGTTACGCAGTATTTT
many TRBJ1-4 TRBV20-1 TRBD1 CSARDRARGRRKLFF TGCAGTGCTAGAGATCGAGCCAGGGGGCGGCGAAAACTGTTTTTT
few TRBJ2-5 TRBV7-2 . CASSFQGWYQETQYF TGTGCCAGCAGCTTCCAGGGATGGTACCAAGAGACCCAGTACTTC
. TRBJ2-3 TRBV11-1 . CASTLPGRSTDTQYF TGTGCCAGCACCCTTCCGGGACGGAGCACAGATACGCAGTATTTT
many TRBJ2-3 TRBV7-9 . CASSLVPGPDRDTQYF TGTGCCAGCAGCTTAGTACCGGGACCTGACCGCGATACGCAGTATTTT
many TRBJ1-4 TRBV20-1 . CSARDGFNEKLFF TGCAGTGCTAGAGATGGTTTTAATGAAAAACTGTTTTTT